This TCR beta chain stems from a study of neurological immune-mediated disorders. Synthesis of cDNA was accomplished via 5'RACE employing 10-nucleotide random UMIs. TCRdb redid the calling of the 5' RACE reads with MiXCR, one entry per CDR3 protein. The sample has 70,000 or so distinct CDR3 sequences, around 5.5% seen once. Comment on this clonotype: No antigen is known for it.

CDR1 is PRHDT, CDR2 FYEKMQ, per germline (reference sequence). The CDR3 extends over 15 amino acids. V was cut by 0 bases and J by 5 bases, with 8 bases left in between. Findings and limits, study-wide: None of the CDR3 amino acid sequences in expanded clones turned up in more than one subject, which points to private repertoires in all groups.

The TCR sequence derives from a woman under 40 with multiple sclerosis. The material sequenced was PBMCs. The rearrangement joins TRBV13 to TRBJ1-6, with D unresolved. CDR3: CASSLGRAHNSPLHF. CDR3 DNA sequence: TGTGCCAGCAGCTTAGGCCGGGCCCATAATTCACCCCTCCACTTT.